A single sample is the source of the 3 T cell receptor beta chains below, sequenced in a study of blood T cell repertoires in COVID-19. The data were produced by immunoSEQ multiplex PCR, yet TCRdb's version contains in-frame clones alone and is incomplete. The sample lists approximately 240,000 clones, about 80% occurring once. Sequencing input: PBMCs or T cells enriched from blood (not recorded which). All receptors come from a middle-aged woman with acute COVID-19.

The rearrangement joins TRBV30 to TRBJ1-2; D gene ambiguous. Looked up from germline, CDR1 is GTSNPN and CDR2 is SVGIG (reference sequence). V was shortened by 0 bases and J by 8 bases, with 10 bases between the two germline ends. CDR3 length equals 12 residues. CDR3 in amino acids: CAWSVLSRGYTF. The CDR3 DNA is TGTGCCTGGAGTGTACTGTCTCGCGGCTACACCTTC.

The chain links TRBV6-5 to TRBJ2-7; D uncertain. Germline V gene sequence: CDR1 MNHEY, CDR2 SVGAGI. The CDR3 is made up of 15 amino acids. The germline V and J ends were trimmed by 6 bases and 1 base, with 16 bases remaining between them. CDR3 bases: TGTGCCAGCAGATCCCTAGGTTTGGGTTCCTACGAGCAGTACTTC. It codes for CASRSLGLGSYEQYF.

The chain links TRBV4-1 to TRBJ1-6, with D uncertain. Between the trimmed V and J ends, which lost 10 bases and 6 bases, there was a span of 10 bases. The germline gives CDR1 MGHRA, CDR2 YSYEKL. The CDR3 is 12 amino acids. CDR3: CATQDLNSPLHF. The CDR3 coding sequence is TGCGCCACCCAGGATCTTAATTCACCCCTCCACTTT.